This is a list of T cell receptor beta chains from one sample in a study of T cell responses to AZD1222 COVID-19 vaccine. Repertoires were generated with immunoSEQ multiplex PCR, while TCRdb's copy carries only in-frame clones and drops some. The sample has under 130,000 clones, 82% seen once; the top ten hold approximately 5%. Sequenced material: peripheral blood, taken on day 0 of AZD1222 vaccination. The receptors shown here come from an adult in good health. Each CDR3 is given with its conserved first and last residue. The order of the fields is clone size, J gene, CDR3 length, V gene, D gene, CDR3 DNA, CDR3 protein. A D gene is named only where the DNA matches it firmly. Some rows mark clone size as missing; the rest say once, few, many or name a class of expanded clone.

NA | TRBJ2-7 | 13 | TRBV3-1/TRBV3-2 | TRBD2 | TGTGCCAGCAGGTTTAGCGGGGAATACGAGCAGTACTTC | CASRFSGEYEQYF
once | TRBJ2-7 | 16 | TRBV19 | NA | TGTGCCAGTAGTATACGTAACGAACCCGTCTCCTACGAGCAGTACTTC | CASSIRNEPVSYEQYF
NA | TRBJ1-2 | 11 | TRBV2 | NA | TGTGCCAGCAGTGATTTACGGGGCTACACCTTC | CASSDLRGYTF
once | TRBJ1-1 | 16 | TRBV7-8 | NA | TGTGCCAGCAGCACGCGACCGGGACACTCGAACACTGAAGCTTTCTTT | CASSTRPGHSNTEAFF
NA | TRBJ2-2 | 13 | TRBV5-1 | NA | TGCGCCAGCAGGAGCGCCGGCACCGGGGAGCTGTTTTTT | CASRSAGTGELFF
NA | TRBJ2-7 | 17 | TRBV6-2/TRBV6-3 | NA | TGTGCCAGCAGTTATGCGGGGGACAACCTATACTCCTACGAGCAGTACTTC | CASSYAGDNLYSYEQYF
NA | TRBJ1-1 | 14 | TRBV18 | NA | TGTGCCAGCTCACCACCTTCAGGGAACACTGAAGCTTTCTTT | CASSPPSGNTEAFF
NA | TRBJ2-7 | 15 | TRBV2 | NA | TGTGCCAGCAGTGAAGCATCGGACTCAAATTACGAGCAGTACTTC | CASSEASDSNYEQYF
NA | TRBJ2-7 | 9 | TRBV20-1 | NA | TGCAGTGCTAGGTTCGAGCAGTACTTC | CSARFEQYF
NA | TRBJ2-5 | 15 | TRBV6-5 | TRBD1 | TGTGCCAGCAGTTTCGGGTCGACAGGGAAAGAGACCCAGTACTTC | CASSFGSTGKETQYF
once | TRBJ1-1 | 13 | TRBV5-1 | NA | TGCGCCAGCAGCTTTCAGGAGAACACTGAAGCTTTCTTT | CASSFQENTEAFF
NA | TRBJ2-2 | 15 | TRBV5-1 | TRBD1 | TGCGCCAGCAGCTCGGGGGACAGGGCCACCGGGGAGCTGTTTTTT | CASSSGDRATGELFF
NA | TRBJ1-2 | 14 | TRBV5-1 | NA | TGCGCCAGCAGCTTGGAGGGCAGGGACTATGGCTACACCTTC | CASSLEGRDYGYTF
NA | TRBJ2-6 | 16 | TRBV4-3 | NA | TGCGCCAGCAGCCAAGATTTGTCCTCTGGGGCCAACGTCCTGACTTTC | CASSQDLSSGANVLTF
NA | TRBJ2-5 | 15 | TRBV6-2/TRBV6-3 | NA | TGTGCCAGCAGTTGGTCCGGGCTAACTGCCAAGACCCAGTACTTC | CASSWSGLTAKTQYF
NA | TRBJ2-5 | 14 | TRBV5-1 | NA | TGCGCCAGCAGCTTGCTTAGCCTCGAAGAGACCCAGTACTTC | CASSLLSLEETQYF
once | TRBJ2-5 | 14 | TRBV5-6 | NA | TGTGCCAGCAGCTTTGTGGGAACCTGGGAGACCCAGTACTTC | CASSFVGTWETQYF
NA | TRBJ2-1 | 15 | TRBV27 | TRBD2 | TGTGCCAGCAGTCTAGTACCGGGGGGAGGAAATGAGCAGTTCTTC | CASSLVPGGGNEQFF
NA | TRBJ2-2 | 15 | TRBV7-6 | TRBD1 | TGTGCCAGCGCCGGACAGGGGAGGTTAGGCGGGGAGCTGTTTTTT | CASAGQGRLGGELFF
NA | TRBJ2-1 | 14 | TRBV9 | NA | TGTGCCAGCAGCGGGGGGGGCACGATAAATGAGCAGTTCTTC | CASSGGGTINEQFF
NA | TRBJ2-3 | 12 | TRBV5-8 | TRBD1 | TGTGCCAGCAGCCGAACAGGGGACCCGCAGTATTTT | CASSRTGDPQYF
NA | TRBJ1-1 | 14 | TRBV2 | NA | TGTGCCAGCAGTGAGGTAGGGGGGAACACTGAAGCTTTCTTT | CASSEVGGNTEAFF
NA | TRBJ1-4 | 14 | TRBV3-1/TRBV3-2 | NA | TGTGCCAGCAGCCAAGGCGGGGGAGGTGAAAAACTGTTTTTT | CASSQGGGGEKLFF
once | TRBJ1-2 | 16 | TRBV4-3 | NA | TGCGCCAGCAGCCAAGATGTCGGGGTAGTTTTCTATGGCTACACCTTC | CASSQDVGVVFYGYTF
NA | TRBJ2-2 | 13 | TRBV5-1 | NA | TGCGCCAGCAGCTTGGCCGGCGTCGGGGAGCTGTTTTTT | CASSLAGVGELFF
NA | TRBJ1-2 | 17 | TRBV4-3 | NA | TGCGCCAGCAGCCAAGATCAGCAGGGGATTATAAACTATGGCTACACCTTC | CASSQDQQGIINYGYTF
NA | TRBJ1-3 | 13 | TRBV30 | NA | TGTGCCTGGAGTGCATCAGGGGGAAACACCATATATTTT | CAWSASGGNTIYF
NA | TRBJ1-5 | 15 | TRBV5-6 | NA | TGTGCCAGCAGCTTGGATGGGGCCAGCAATCAGCCCCAGCATTTT | CASSLDGASNQPQHF
NA | TRBJ1-3 | 14 | TRBV7-2 | NA | TGTGCCAGCAGCCCCCTAGGGGGTGCAGACACCATATATTTT | CASSPLGGADTIYF
NA | TRBJ2-2 | 15 | TRBV2 | TRBD1 | TGTGCCAGCAGAGAGGACAGGGGTTTAACCGGGGAGCTGTTTTTT | CASREDRGLTGELFF
NA | TRBJ1-1 | 14 | TRBV7-9 | NA | TGTGCCAGCAGCTTATCGCAGGCCGGGGCTGAAGCTTTCTTT | CASSLSQAGAEAFF
NA | TRBJ2-7 | 14 | TRBV6-4 | TRBD2 | TGTGCCAGCAGTGGGACTAGCGGGGTTTACGAGCAGTACTTC | CASSGTSGVYEQYF
NA | TRBJ2-1 | 17 | TRBV7-2 | NA | TGTGCCAGCAGCTTTCGATCTTGGCGACAGGGTGGGAGGGAGCAGTTCTTC | CASSFRSWRQGGREQFF
NA | TRBJ1-5 | 17 | TRBV19 | TRBD1 | TGTGCCAGTAGTATCAACAGGGGAACTTATAGCAATCAGCCCCAGCATTTT | CASSINRGTYSNQPQHF
NA | TRBJ2-7 | 14 | TRBV6-9 | NA | TGTGCCAGCAGTTGCGAATCCAGAACCTACGAGCAGTACTTC | CASSCESRTYEQYF